This T cell receptor beta chain was sequenced during a study of cytomegalovirus exposure and HLA in healthy donors. Note on this clone: Its antigen is as yet unknown.

V was pared by 7 bases and J by 6 bases, with 9 bases of the junction left unmatched. Germline V gives CDR1 MNHNS, CDR2 SASEGT. The CDR3 covers 15 residues. The PCR made use of 60 Vbeta and 13 Jbeta primers. Data came from immunoSEQ multiplex PCR; TCRdb stores just in-frame clones and leaves some out. The data contain more than 110,000 clones, 73% of them singletons. Study outcomes and limitations: The presence/absence work took it that sequencing depth was about the same across donors. Altogether, 150 or so TCR beta chains were recorded as cytomegalovirus-associated.

This TCR derives from a woman in her thirties or forties in good health and CMV-seronegative. The sample taken for sequencing was PBMCs. The J gene is TRBJ1-5, the V gene TRBV6-1; 10 bases map to TRBD1. The CDR3 nucleotides are TGTGCCAGCAAATCAAGGACAGGGGGGATTCAGCCCCAGCATTTT. As protein: CASKSRTGGIQPQHF.